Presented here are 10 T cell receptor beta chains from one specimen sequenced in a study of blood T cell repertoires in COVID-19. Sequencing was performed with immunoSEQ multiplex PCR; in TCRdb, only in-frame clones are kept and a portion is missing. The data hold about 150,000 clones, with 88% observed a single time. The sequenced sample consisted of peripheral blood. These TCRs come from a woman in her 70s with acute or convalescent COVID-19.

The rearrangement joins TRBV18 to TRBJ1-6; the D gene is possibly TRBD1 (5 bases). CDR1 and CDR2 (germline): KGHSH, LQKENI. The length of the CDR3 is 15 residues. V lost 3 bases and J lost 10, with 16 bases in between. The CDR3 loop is CASSPRAQNGSPLHF. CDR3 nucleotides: TGTGCCAGCTCACCCAGGGCCCAGAACGGATCACCCCTCCACTTT.

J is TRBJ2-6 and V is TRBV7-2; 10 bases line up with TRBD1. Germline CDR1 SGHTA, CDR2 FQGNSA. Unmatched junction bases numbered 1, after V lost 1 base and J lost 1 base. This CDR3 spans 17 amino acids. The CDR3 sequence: CASSLVGQGSGANVLTF. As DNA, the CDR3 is TGTGCCAGCAGCTTAGTGGGACAGGGGTCTGGGGCCAACGTCCTGACTTTC.

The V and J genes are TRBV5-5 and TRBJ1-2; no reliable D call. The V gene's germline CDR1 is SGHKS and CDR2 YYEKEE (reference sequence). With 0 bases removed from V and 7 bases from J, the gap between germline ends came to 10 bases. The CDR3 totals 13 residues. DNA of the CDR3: TGTGCCAGCAGCTTGGAGACCTCAGGTGGCTACACCTTC. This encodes CASSLETSGGYTF.

The CDR3 loop reads CATSRDRRDGANVLTF. CDR3 in DNA: TGTGCCACCAGCAGAGATCGGAGGGACGGGGCCAACGTCCTGACTTTC. The gene calls are TRBV15 and TRBJ2-6, with a tentative D call TRBD2 (6 bases). CDR1 and CDR2 from the germline V gene are LNHNV and YYDKDF (reference sequence). This CDR3 contains 16 residues. Trimming shortened V by 0 bases and J by 4 bases, and 10 bases separated the two germline ends.

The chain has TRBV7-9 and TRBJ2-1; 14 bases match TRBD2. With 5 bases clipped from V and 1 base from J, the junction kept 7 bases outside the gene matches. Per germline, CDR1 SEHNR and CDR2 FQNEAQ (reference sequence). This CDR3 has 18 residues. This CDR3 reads CASSRTSGGRPSYNEQFF. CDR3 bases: TGTGCCAGCAGCCGGACTAGCGGGGGGCGCCCGTCCTACAATGAGCAGTTCTTC.

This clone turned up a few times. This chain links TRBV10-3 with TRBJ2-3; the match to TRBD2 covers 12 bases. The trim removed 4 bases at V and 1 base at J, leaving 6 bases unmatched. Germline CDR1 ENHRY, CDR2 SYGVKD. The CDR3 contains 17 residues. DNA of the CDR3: TGTGCCATCAGTGGAAGTACTAGCGGGGGGCGCACAGATACGCAGTATTTT. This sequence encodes CAISGSTSGGRTDTQYF.

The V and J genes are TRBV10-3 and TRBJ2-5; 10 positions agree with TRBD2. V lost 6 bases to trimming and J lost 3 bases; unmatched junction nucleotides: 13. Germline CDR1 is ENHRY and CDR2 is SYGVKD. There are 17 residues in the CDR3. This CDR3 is CAISRGAGGLSEETQYF. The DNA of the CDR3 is TGTGCCATCAGCCGGGGAGCGGGGGGGCTTTCTGAAGAGACCCAGTACTTC.

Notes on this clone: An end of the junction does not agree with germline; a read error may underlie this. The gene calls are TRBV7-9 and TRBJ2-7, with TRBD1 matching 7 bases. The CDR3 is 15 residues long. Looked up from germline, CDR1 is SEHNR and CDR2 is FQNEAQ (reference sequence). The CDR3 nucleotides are TGTGCCAGCAGCTCGATGGCAGGGGGATCCTCCGAGCAGTACTTC. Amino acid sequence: CASSSMAGGSSEQYF.

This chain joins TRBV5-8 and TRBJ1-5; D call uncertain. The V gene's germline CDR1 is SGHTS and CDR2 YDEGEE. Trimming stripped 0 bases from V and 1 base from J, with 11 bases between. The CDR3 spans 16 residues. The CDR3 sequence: CASSLGSGASNQPQHF. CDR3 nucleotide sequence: TGTGCCAGCAGCTTGGGTTCGGGTGCGAGCAATCAGCCCCAGCATTTT.

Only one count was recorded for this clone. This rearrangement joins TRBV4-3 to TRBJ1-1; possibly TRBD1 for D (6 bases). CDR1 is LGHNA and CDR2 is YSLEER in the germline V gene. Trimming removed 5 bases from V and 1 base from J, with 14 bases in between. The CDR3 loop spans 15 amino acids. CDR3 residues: CASSYEGQRNTEAFF. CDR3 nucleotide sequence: TGCGCCAGCAGCTATGAGGGACAAAGGAACACTGAAGCTTTCTTT.